One T cell receptor beta chain is described in this entry. The data were taken from a study of blood T cell repertoires in COVID-19. About the study: The United States, Italy and Spain supplied acute and convalescent COVID-19 samples.

Source study methods: Cell counts per sample came from amplifying reference gene primers. Repertoires were generated with immunoSEQ multiplex PCR, while TCRdb's copy carries only in-frame clones and drops some. That table is the source of V, J and clone size, and D and trimming were worked out from the DNA. The table records 200,000 to 300,000 clones, under 85% of them present only once. The source of this sequence is a human donor in a cohort sampled during active COVID-19. The sequenced material came from peripheral blood.

CDR3 residues: CASSQGGETQYF. CDR3 coding DNA: TGTGCCAGCAGCCAAGGAGGAGAGACCCAGTACTTC. This sequence joins TRBV6-5 and TRBJ2-5; D might be TRBD2 (5 bases). The CDR3 contains 12 residues. Trimming removed 6 bases from V and 4 bases from J, with 9 bases in between. CDR1 and CDR2 from the germline V gene are MNHEY and SVGAGI.